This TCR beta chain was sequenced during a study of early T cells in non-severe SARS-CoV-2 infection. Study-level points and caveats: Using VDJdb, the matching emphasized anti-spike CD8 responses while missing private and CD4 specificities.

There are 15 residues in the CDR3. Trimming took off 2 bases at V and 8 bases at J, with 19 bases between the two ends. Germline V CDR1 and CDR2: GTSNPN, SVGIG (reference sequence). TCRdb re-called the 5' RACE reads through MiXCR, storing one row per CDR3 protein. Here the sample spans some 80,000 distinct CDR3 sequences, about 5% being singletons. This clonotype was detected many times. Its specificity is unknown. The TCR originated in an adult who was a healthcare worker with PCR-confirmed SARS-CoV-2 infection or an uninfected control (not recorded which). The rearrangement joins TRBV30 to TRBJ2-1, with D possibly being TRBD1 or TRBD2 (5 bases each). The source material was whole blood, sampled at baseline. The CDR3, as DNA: TGTGCCTGGAGTAACTCGAGGGGAGTTAGCTATGAGCAGTTCTTC. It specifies CAWSNSRGVSYEQFF.